In its sample, the clone carrying this T cell receptor (beta chain) was seen once. Its antigen is currently unknown. Frozen unsorted single-cell suspensions supplied the genomic DNA. The method was immunoSEQ multiplex PCR; TCRdb's version includes in-frame clones alone and lacks a portion of them. Of 13,000 or so clones detected, approximately 70% appear once; the ten largest clones hold 14%. The data are from a study of immune cell composition in non-small cell lung cancer. Findings and limits, study-wide: Tumour TCR-beta clonality was not significantly tied to smoking pack-years. Clones >0.5% enriched in tumour were rarer in adenocarcinoma (roughly 35%) than squamous (around 75%). Dominant in vivo tumour-associated clones were not shown to share tumour-reactive sequences.

CDR1 and CDR2 (germline): MNHEY, SVGAGI. The CDR3 is 14 amino acids. The ends were cut back, 2 bases at V and 3 bases at J, with 9 bases in the middle. The specimen was lung tumor tissue. V gene TRBV6-5 combines with J gene TRBJ2-3; D not resolved. The TCR was taken from a human donor with non-small cell lung cancer. The CDR3 nucleotides read TGTGCCAGCAGTTACGACTCCCCGACAGATACGCAGTATTTT. Residues: CASSYDSPTDTQYF.